The 25 T cell receptor beta chains below come from one sample, sequenced in a study of T cell repertoires in cytomegalovirus infection. A single record per CDR3 protein comes from TCRdb applying MiXCR to the reads. The sample holds 150,000 to 200,000 distinct CDR3 sequences, around an eighth seen once. Source material: PBMCs. The receptor source for this set is a human donor in good health (CMV status not recorded). Some clones in this sample may be carry-over from other donors' samples.

This clonotype was detected ten times or more. The chain is built from TRBV6-2 or TRBV6-3 and TRBJ2-6; the D gene is possibly TRBD2 (6 bases). The germline gives CDR1 MNHEY, CDR2 SVGEGT. This CDR3 region has 16 residues. Trimming left V 2 bases short and J 3 bases short, with 11 bases between. In DNA, the CDR3 is TGTGCCAGCAGTTACCCCGGGAGAGGTGGGGCCAACGTCCTGACTTTC. This gives the protein CASSYPGRGGANVLTF.

Ten or more counts support this clonotype. This chain joins TRBV7-9 and TRBJ2-5, with 11 bases matching TRBD1. J was trimmed by 3 bases and V by 6 bases; bases with no gene match: 9. The CDR3 runs to 16 residues. The germline CDR1 and CDR2 sequences are SEHNR and FQNEAQ (reference sequence). CDR3 in amino acids: CASRPPPGQGEETQYF. In DNA form, the CDR3 reads TGTGCCAGCAGACCCCCTCCGGGACAGGGGGAAGAGACCCAGTACTTC.

The sample holds many counts of this clonotype. The chain uses TRBV7-9 and TRBJ2-7; no clear D. The CDR3 has 11 amino acids. The ends were cut back, 1 base at V and 4 bases at J, with 2 bases in the middle. Germline assignment: CDR1 SEHNR and CDR2 FQNEAQ (reference sequence). CDR3 loop: CASSLEYEQYF. The CDR3 bases are TGTGCCAGCAGCTTAGAGTACGAGCAGTACTTC.

This clonotype was counted many times. CDR3 nucleotide sequence: TGTGCCAGCAGCTTTCGAGGACAGGGGGTCTCTGGCTACACCTTC. Protein sequence: CASSFRGQGVSGYTF. The chain recombines TRBV7-9 with TRBJ1-2; 10 positions agree with TRBD1. In germline, CDR1 is SEHNR, CDR2 FQNEAQ (reference sequence). The V and J ends lost 3 bases and 7 bases, in that order; junction bases with no gene match: 8. The CDR3 has 15 amino acids.

This clonotype was picked up a small number of times. V and J are TRBV7-2 and TRBJ2-7; D is unclear. The CDR3 runs 14 residues. With 4 bases removed from V and 4 bases from J, the gap between germline ends came to 14 bases. The germline gives CDR1 SGHTA, CDR2 FQGNSA. CDR3 residues: CASSSRTRNYEQYF. In nucleotides, the CDR3 is TGTGCCAGCAGCTCCCGGACCCGAAATTACGAGCAGTACTTC.

The genes are TRBV6-2 or TRBV6-3 and TRBJ2-3; 8 positions agree with TRBD1. CDR3 length: 16 amino acids. Germline lookup yields CDR1 MNHEY and CDR2 SVGEGT. Unmatched junction bases numbered 5, after V lost 0 bases and J lost 3 bases. CDR3 sequence: CASSYSLQGATDTQYF. CDR3 nucleotides: TGTGCCAGCAGTTACTCGCTCCAGGGGGCAACAGATACGCAGTATTTT.

There are many counts of this clonotype. The V gene is TRBV5-6, the J gene TRBJ2-3; 8 nucleotides line up with TRBD1. Trimming took 2 bases from V and 5 from J; bases not matched to a gene: 4. Germline V lookup: CDR1 SGHDT, CDR2 YYEEEE. The CDR3 is 14 residues long. The CDR3 bases are TGTGCCAGCAGCTTTGGCAGGGGGCTAGATACGCAGTATTTT. Amino acids: CASSFGRGLDTQYF.

This clonotype has ten or more counts. This sequence joins TRBV25-1 and TRBJ2-1; 14 bases agree with TRBD2. The CDR3 extends over 16 amino acids. The germline CDR1 and CDR2 sequences are MGHDK and SYGVNS. V dropped 6 bases and J dropped 10; count of bases not matched to a gene: 11. The CDR3 sequence is CASSLLSGLAGEEQFF. The CDR3, as DNA: TGTGCCAGCAGCCTTCTCTCGGGACTAGCGGGAGAGGAGCAGTTCTTC.

This clonotype was counted at least ten times. This sequence joins TRBV7-2 and TRBJ2-5; no reliable D call. V lost 6 bases and J lost 2, with 13 bases in between. The germline V gene encodes CDR1 SGHTA and CDR2 FQGNSA. This CDR3 comprises 14 residues. The DNA for the CDR3 is TGTGCCAGCAGTCAACGACGGATTCAAGAGACCCAGTACTTC. Residues: CASSQRRIQETQYF.

This clonotype has at least ten counts. The chain uses TRBV6-5 and TRBJ2-7; 8 bases map to TRBD1. CDR3 length: 16 amino acids. The germline CDR1 and CDR2 sequences are MNHEY and SVGAGI. Germline trimming cut 5 bases from V and 5 bases from J; bases unmatched to any gene: 14. The CDR3 DNA reads as TGTGCCAGCAGTAAGTTGCAGGGGGCGAATCTCCACGAGCAGTACTTC. It encodes CASSKLQGANLHEQYF.

As to this clonotype: A much larger clone lies a single base off, so this may be a read error. V usage is TRBV28 and J usage is TRBJ2-3; 8 bases agree with TRBD2. CDR3 length: 15 residues. The germline V gene encodes CDR1 MDHEN and CDR2 SYDVKM. The CDR3 DNA sequence: TGTGTCAGCCTCCGGGGGGGGGGACGACTAAATACGCAGTATTTT. This sequence encodes CVSLRGGGRLNTQYF.

The rearrangement links TRBV11-3 to TRBJ2-5; 9 bases match TRBD2. Looked up from germline, CDR1 is SGHNT and CDR2 is YENEEA. The CDR3 is 16 residues long. The junction had 9 bases not matched to a gene; V was cut back by 3 bases and J by 4 bases. CDR3 DNA sequence: TGTGCCAGCAGCTTTGGGGGGCTAGCGGGACCAGAGACCCAGTACTTC. Protein: CASSFGGLAGPETQYF.

The chain couples TRBV6-6 to TRBJ2-1, with 7 bases that match TRBD2. The length of the CDR3 is 13 residues. The germline CDR1 and CDR2 sequences are MNHNY and SVGAGI (reference sequence). J was trimmed by 10 bases and V by 0 bases; bases with no gene match: 3. The CDR3 reads CASSYSLREEQFF. The DNA for the CDR3 is TGTGCCAGCAGTTACTCGCTGCGGGAGGAGCAGTTCTTC.

This clonotype occurred many times. The rearrangement joins TRBV28 to TRBJ1-5, with D tentatively TRBD1 (6 bases). Germline lookup yields CDR1 MDHEN and CDR2 SYDVKM. Trimming removed 2 bases from V and 6 bases from J, with 14 bases in between. There are 15 residues in the CDR3. The CDR3 sequence: CASSLQVGGSQPQHF. The DNA for the CDR3 is TGTGCCAGCAGTTTACAAGTCGGGGGCAGTCAGCCCCAGCATTTT.

This clonotype was recorded many times. This chain links TRBV7-2 with TRBJ2-7; unclear D gene. The CDR3 has 13 residues. V dropped 3 bases and J dropped 5 bases, with 11 bases sitting between them. The germline CDR1 and CDR2 sequences are SGHTA and FQGNSA. This CDR3 reads CASSLRTRNEQYF. The CDR3 region has the DNA TGTGCCAGCAGCTTGAGAACCAGGAACGAGCAGTACTTC. The whole variable domain, remainder taken from reference TRBV7-2 and TRBJ2-7, is GAGVSQSPSNKVTEKGKDVELRCDPISGHTALYWYRQSLGQGLEFLIYFQGNSAPDKSGLPSDRFSAERTGGSVSTLTIQRTQQEDSAVYLCASSLRTRNEQYFGPGTRLTVT.

This clonotype showed up just a few times. As DNA, the CDR3 is TGCAGTGCTGATGACAGGGGGCAGAACACCGGGGAGCTGTTTTTT. It codes for CSADDRGQNTGELFF. The rearrangement uses TRBV20-1 and TRBJ2-2; 10 bases align to TRBD1. The CDR3 totals 15 residues. Germline loops: CDR1 DFQATT, CDR2 SNEGSKA (reference sequence). J gave up 1 base and V 5 bases, and 4 bases lay outside the gene matches.

The chain joins TRBV12-3 or TRBV12-4 to TRBJ2-2; D is perhaps TRBD1 or TRBD2 (5 bases each). Deletions cut 4 bases from V and 7 bases from J, with 13 bases between. CDR3 length: 14 residues. The DNA of the CDR3 is TGTGCCAGCAGTTCGGGACCCTCGAGCGGGGAGCTGTTTTTT. Amino acid sequence: CASSSGPSSGELFF.

Ten or more counts support this clonotype. V usage is TRBV7-2 and J usage is TRBJ1-5; unclear D gene. The CDR3 sequence is 14 residues long. Deletions cut 4 bases from V and 6 bases from J, with 13 bases between. Germline V gene lookup returns CDR1 SGHTA and CDR2 FQGNSA. Here the CDR3 DNA reads TGTGCCAGCAGCTCCACTCGGACGGCTCAGCCCCAGCATTTT. It codes for CASSSTRTAQPQHF.

This clonotype has at least ten counts. The J gene is TRBJ1-2, the V gene TRBV7-2; a weak D match, TRBD1 (5 bases). Between the trimmed V and J ends, which lost 4 bases and 6 bases, there was a span of 15 bases. Germline assignment: CDR1 SGHTA and CDR2 FQGNSA. The CDR3 covers 14 residues. The CDR3 protein is CASSYLTAWDGYTF. The CDR3 bases are TGTGCCAGCAGCTATTTGACAGCTTGGGATGGCTACACCTTC.

The chain uses TRBV11-1 and TRBJ1-2, with D maybe TRBD1 (5 bases). The CDR3 is made up of 13 amino acids. Trimming shortened V by 4 bases and J by 2 bases, and 8 bases separated the two germline ends. Germline-derived CDR1 and CDR2 are SGHAT and FQDESV (reference sequence). The CDR3 is CASSYGTNYGYTF. Here the CDR3 DNA reads TGTGCCAGCAGCTATGGGACCAACTATGGCTACACCTTC. The variable domain in full, with the rest retrieved from reference TRBV11-1 and TRBJ1-2, is EAEVAQSPRYKITEKSQAVAFWCDPISGHATLYWYRQILGQGPELLVQFQDESVVDDSQLPKDRFSAERLKGVDSTLKIQPAELGDSAMYLCASSYGTNYGYTFGSGTRLTVV.

This clonotype was detected a few times. The chain carries TRBV25-1 and TRBJ2-5, with D perhaps matching TRBD1 (5 bases). The CDR3 sequence is 17 residues long. The germline CDR1 and CDR2 sequences are MGHDK and SYGVNS. The V end was cut by 3 bases, the J end by 5 bases, with 22 bases between. CDR3 nucleotides: TGTGCCAGCAGTGACCCCCACGGGCAGGGTGGGTCGGAGACCCAGTACTTC. Translation: CASSDPHGQGGSETQYF.

There are many counts of this clonotype. This chain uses TRBV5-6 with TRBJ2-7, with TRBD1 identical over 9 bases. The CDR3 consists of 16 residues. Looked up from germline, CDR1 is SGHDT and CDR2 is YYEEEE. V shed 2 bases, J shed 0 bases, and the junction held 6 bases outside the gene matches. In nucleotides, the CDR3 is TGTGCCAGCAGCTTCTCGGGACAGGGTAGCTCCTACGAGCAGTACTTC. Translation gives CASSFSGQGSSYEQYF.

This clonotype was recorded at least ten times. V and J are TRBV7-6 and TRBJ2-7; 8 bases fit TRBD2. CDR1 and CDR2 from the germline V gene are SGHVS and FNYEAQ. After removal of 5 bases from V and 3 bases from J, the junction contained 9 bases not matched to a gene. The CDR3 has 15 residues. The CDR3 bases are TGTGCCAGCAGCCACTCCGGGGGGGGGAACTACGAGCAGTACTTC. Translating gives CASSHSGGGNYEQYF.

Ten or more counts support this clonotype. The chain links TRBV28 to TRBJ2-3, with 10 bases lining up with TRBD2. Germline CDR1 and CDR2: MDHEN and SYDVKM. CDR3 length: 15 amino acids. Trimming removed 3 bases from V and 3 bases from J; junction bases left unmatched: 3. This chain's CDR3 is CASSFPSGSTDTQYF. The CDR3 DNA sequence: TGTGCCAGCAGTTTTCCTAGCGGGAGTACAGATACGCAGTATTTT.

The rearrangement joins TRBV19 to TRBJ1-1; D is uncertain. Trimming stripped 3 bases from V and 3 bases from J, with 11 bases between. CDR1 is LNHDA and CDR2 is SQIVND in the germline V gene (reference sequence). The CDR3 covers 14 residues. The CDR3 here is CASSIFYGDTEAFF. The CDR3 DNA follows: TGTGCCAGTAGTATTTTTTACGGGGACACTGAAGCTTTCTTT.